The present TCR beta chain was sequenced within a study of CXCR3-negative and CXCR3-positive naive CD8 T cells. General study results and limits: Diversity was high in both naive subsets and much lower in memory cells.

By frequency, this clonotype is medium-sized. Its target is not known. All TRB cDNA libraries came from 5' RACE performed with UMI labels. TCRdb reprocessed the 5' RACE reads, keeping one entry per CDR3 protein, no DNA. The sample's table shows about 41,000 distinct CDR3 sequences. CD45RO-CCR7+CD27+CD95- defined naive CD8+ T cells. This clonotype was obtained from a human donor in good health. Some clones in this sample may be carry-over from other donors' samples. The specimen was naive CXCR3- CD8+ T cells from blood. The subset is: CD45RO-CCR7+CD27+CD95- naive CD8+ T cells lacking CXCR3 (TNR3-).

CDR3 residues: CASSDGGSYEQYF. The J gene is TRBJ2-7, the V gene TRBV10-1. The CDR3 runs to 13 residues. CDR1 and CDR2 (germline): WNHNN, SYGVQD (reference sequence).